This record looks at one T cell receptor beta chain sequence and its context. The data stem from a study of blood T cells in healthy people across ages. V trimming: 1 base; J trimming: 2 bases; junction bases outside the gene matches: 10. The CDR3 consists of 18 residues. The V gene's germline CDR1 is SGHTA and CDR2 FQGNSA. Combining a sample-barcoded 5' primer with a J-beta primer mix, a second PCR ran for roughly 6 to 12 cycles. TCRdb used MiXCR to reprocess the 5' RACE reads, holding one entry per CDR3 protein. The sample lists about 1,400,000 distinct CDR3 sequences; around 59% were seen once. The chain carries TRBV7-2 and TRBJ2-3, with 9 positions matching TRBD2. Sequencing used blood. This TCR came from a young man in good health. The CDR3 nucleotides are TGTGCCAGCAGCTTAGAGGGCGGGAGGGCCTTTAACACAGATACGCAGTATTTT. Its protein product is CASSLEGGRAFNTDTQYF.